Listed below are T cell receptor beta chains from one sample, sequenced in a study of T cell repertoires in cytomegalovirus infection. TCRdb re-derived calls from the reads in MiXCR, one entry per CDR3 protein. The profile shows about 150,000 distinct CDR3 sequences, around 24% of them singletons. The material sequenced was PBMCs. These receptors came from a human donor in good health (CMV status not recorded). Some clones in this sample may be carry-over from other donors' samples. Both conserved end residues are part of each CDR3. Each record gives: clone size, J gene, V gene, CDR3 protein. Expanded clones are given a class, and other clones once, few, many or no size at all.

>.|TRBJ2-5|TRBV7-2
CASSLVSPWTGPGETQHF
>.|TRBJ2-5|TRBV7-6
CASSLTEPGQETQYF
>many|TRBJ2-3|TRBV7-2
CASSTSGTRSDTQYF
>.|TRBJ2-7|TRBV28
CASTLNGLAGGSGQYF
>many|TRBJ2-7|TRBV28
CASSLNPRSESGATYEQYF
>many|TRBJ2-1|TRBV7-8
CASSLVDNEQFF
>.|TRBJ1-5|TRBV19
CASSINLGQPQHF
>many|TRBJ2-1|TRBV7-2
CASSPYGDEQFF
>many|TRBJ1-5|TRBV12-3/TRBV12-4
CASSSTGGSSNQPQHF
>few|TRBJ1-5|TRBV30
CAWSFQGRGNQPQHF
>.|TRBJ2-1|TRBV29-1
CSVVRAGRSYNEQFF
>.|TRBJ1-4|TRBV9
CASTPTGTANEKLFF
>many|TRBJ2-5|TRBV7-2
CASSLIWGGRETQYF
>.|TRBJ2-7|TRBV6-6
CASSYSSARGYYEQYF
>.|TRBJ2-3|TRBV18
CASSPSQGDTQYF
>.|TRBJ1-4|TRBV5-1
CASSLTGDREKLFF
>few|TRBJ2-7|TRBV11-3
CASSLGSSVRYEQYF
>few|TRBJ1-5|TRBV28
CASSLLPTGGVSNQPQHF
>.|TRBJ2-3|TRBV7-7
CASSHRNLDTQYF
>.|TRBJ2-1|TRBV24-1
CATSDPGRGPYNEQFF
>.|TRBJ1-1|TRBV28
CASSPRPAEAFF
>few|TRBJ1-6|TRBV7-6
CASSFGDWRISPLHF
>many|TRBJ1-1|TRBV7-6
CASSSGQGSNSGAFF
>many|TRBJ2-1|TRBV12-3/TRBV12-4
CASSPRTSGGNEQFF
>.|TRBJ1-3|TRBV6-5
CASSYGTGGGNTIYF
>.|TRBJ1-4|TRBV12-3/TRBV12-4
CASRHGGATATNEKLFF
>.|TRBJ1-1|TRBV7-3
CASKSWANTEAFF
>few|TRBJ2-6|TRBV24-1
CATSDFSGANVLTF
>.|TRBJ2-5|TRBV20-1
CSARVRTGVETQYF
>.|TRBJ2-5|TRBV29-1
CSVAGGRMETQYF
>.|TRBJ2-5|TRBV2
CASSEGPWETQYF
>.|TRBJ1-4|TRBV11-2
CASSADREVTNEKLFF
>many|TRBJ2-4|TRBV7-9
CASSVEALGGNIQYF
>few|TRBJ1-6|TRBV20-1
CSAGGAGINSPLHF
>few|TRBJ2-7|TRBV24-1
CATSDLRTYYYEQYF
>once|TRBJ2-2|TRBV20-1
CSAKKAGDTGELFF
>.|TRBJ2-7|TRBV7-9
CASSLRPLSSEVSGRTHEQYF
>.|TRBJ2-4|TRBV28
CASSFELDIQYF
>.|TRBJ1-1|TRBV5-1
CASSLTAGAEAFF
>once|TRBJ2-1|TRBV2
CARRHGTNEQFF
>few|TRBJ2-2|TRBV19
CASSIVPGQGENTGELFF
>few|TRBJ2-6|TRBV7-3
CASSSQGGAHGANVLTF
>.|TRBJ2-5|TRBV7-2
CASSLEPGETQYF
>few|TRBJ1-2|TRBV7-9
CASSLGPHGGYTF
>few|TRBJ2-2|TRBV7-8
CASSLLREFGELFF